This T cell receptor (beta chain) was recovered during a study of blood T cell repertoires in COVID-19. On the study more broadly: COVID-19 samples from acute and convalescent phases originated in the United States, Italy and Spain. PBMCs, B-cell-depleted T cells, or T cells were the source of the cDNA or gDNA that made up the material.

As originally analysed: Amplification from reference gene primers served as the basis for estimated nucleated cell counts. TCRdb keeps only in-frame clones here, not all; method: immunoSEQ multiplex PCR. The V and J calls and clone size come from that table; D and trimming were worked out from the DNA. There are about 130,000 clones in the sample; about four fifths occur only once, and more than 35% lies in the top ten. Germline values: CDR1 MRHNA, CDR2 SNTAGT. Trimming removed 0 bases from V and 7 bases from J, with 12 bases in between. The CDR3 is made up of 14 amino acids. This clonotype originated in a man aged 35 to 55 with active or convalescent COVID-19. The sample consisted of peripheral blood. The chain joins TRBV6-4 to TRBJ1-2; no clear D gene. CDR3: CASSDSWSRGGYTF. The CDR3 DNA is TGTGCCAGCAGTGACTCTTGGTCCCGGGGTGGCTACACCTTC.